One sample yielded the 29 T cell receptor beta chains listed below, sequenced in a study of blood T cell repertoires in COVID-19. Profiled with immunoSEQ multiplex PCR; TCRdb holds only in-frame clones, not every one. The table includes 200,000 or so clones, roughly 80% detected once. The source material was peripheral blood. These receptors all come from a human donor in a cohort sampled during active COVID-19.

V is TRBV27 and J is TRBJ1-2; TRBD1 aligns across 12 bases. Germline CDR1 and CDR2: MNHEY and SMNVEV (reference sequence). The CDR3 loop spans 14 amino acids. After removal of 5 bases from V and 8 bases from J, the junction contained 6 bases not matched to a gene. The DNA for the CDR3 is TGTGCCAGCAGTACACGGGACAGGGGGCGAGGCTACACCTTC. The encoded protein is CASSTRDRGRGYTF.

The chain carries TRBV18 and TRBJ2-3, with D possibly TRBD2 on 6 matching bases. The CDR3 is made up of 13 amino acids. Trimming took off 6 bases at V and 3 bases at J, with 10 bases between the two ends. Germline CDR1 is KGHSH and CDR2 is LQKENI. CDR3 sequence reads: CASSLRETDTQYF. The CDR3 nucleotides read TGTGCCAGCTCTCTTCGGGAGACAGATACGCAGTATTTT.

The CDR3 DNA reads TGTGCCAGCAGCCTGCCGGTGGGGGGGAACACCGGGGAGCTGTTTTTT. Amino acid sequence: CASSLPVGGNTGELFF. The chain carries TRBV5-4 and TRBJ2-2; TRBD2 is a possible D gene (6 bases). The CDR3 sequence is 16 residues long. The V and J ends lost 4 bases and 1 base respectively, with 14 bases between them. Germline loops: CDR1 SGHNT, CDR2 YYREEE (reference sequence).

The chain couples TRBV27 to TRBJ2-7; D may be TRBD2 (7 bases). The CDR3 loop spans 13 amino acids. V gave up 3 bases and J gave up 9 bases, with 15 bases separating them. The V gene's germline CDR1 is MNHEY and CDR2 SMNVEV (reference sequence). CDR3 in amino acids: CASSFSGGWGQYF. Written as DNA, the CDR3 is TGTGCCAGCAGTTTTTCGGGGGGCTGGGGGCAGTACTTC.

V and J are TRBV14 and TRBJ1-1, with TRBD1 matching 8 bases. The germline gives CDR1 SGHDN, CDR2 FVKESK. The CDR3 is made up of 14 amino acids. V dropped 3 bases and J dropped 4; count of bases not matched to a gene: 4. DNA of the CDR3: TGTGCCAGCAGCCACAGGGGGCTGGCCACTGAAGCTTTCTTT. This gives the protein CASSHRGLATEAFF.

There are many counts of this clone. The identical CDR3 is also encoded by other nucleotide sequences in the sample. The chain carries TRBV9 and TRBJ2-7; 12 nucleotides align to TRBD2. J gave up 2 bases and V 0 bases, and 0 bases lay outside the gene matches. The CDR3 is 15 amino acids. Germline CDR1 is SGDLS and CDR2 is YYNGEE. The CDR3 DNA is TGTGCCAGCAGCGTAGGACTAGCGGGAGCCTACGAGCAGTACTTC. Its protein is CASSVGLAGAYEQYF.

The V gene is TRBV4-1, the J gene TRBJ2-1, with 8 bases that match TRBD2. Per the germline V gene, CDR1 is MGHRA and CDR2 is YSYEKL. The CDR3 is 17 residues long. V shed 2 bases, J shed 4 bases, and the junction held 10 bases outside the gene matches. The DNA for the CDR3 is TGCGCCAGCAGCCAACGAGCGGGAGTGCCCCAATACAATGAGCAGTTCTTC. This gives the protein CASSQRAGVPQYNEQFF.

V is TRBV4-3 and J is TRBJ2-7; 10 nucleotides line up with TRBD2. This CDR3 has 17 amino acids. V was clipped by 0 bases and J by 2 bases; unmatched bases: 7. Germline V CDR1 and CDR2: LGHNA, YSLEER. Here the CDR3 reads CASSQESSGRLAYEQYF. The CDR3 coding sequence is TGCGCCAGCAGCCAAGAATCTAGCGGGAGACTCGCCTACGAGCAGTACTTC.

V and J are TRBV27 and TRBJ1-2; maybe TRBD1 (6 bases). The CDR3 contains 15 residues. Trimming cost V 5 bases and J 1 base, with 14 bases left between them. Germline CDR1 reads MNHEY; CDR2 reads SMNVEV (reference sequence). For the CDR3, the DNA is TGTGCCAGCAGTCCCTACAGGGCAGTTAACTATGGCTACACCTTC. Translated, it gives CASSPYRAVNYGYTF.

This clone showed up just once. The chain joins TRBV28 to TRBJ2-1, with a weak D call TRBD1 (6 bases). V lost 5 bases to trimming and J lost 4 bases, with 18 bases between them. Germline CDR1 and CDR2: MDHEN and SYDVKM. The CDR3 is made up of 16 amino acids. The CDR3 bases are TGTGCCAGCAGTCCAGGACTTCTCCAGGGGTACAATGAGCAGTTCTTC. This translates into CASSPGLLQGYNEQFF. The whole variable domain, remainder taken from reference TRBV28 and TRBJ2-1, is DVKVTQSSRYLVKRTGEKVFLECVQDMDHENMFWYRQDPGLGLRLIYFSYDVKMKEKGDIPEGYSVSREKKERFSLILESASTNQTSMYLCASSPGLLQGYNEQFFGPGTRLTVL.

The chain employs TRBV7-2 and TRBJ2-7, with D possibly TRBD1 on 6 matching bases. The V and J ends lost 7 bases and 4 bases respectively, with 20 bases between them. In germline, CDR1 is SGHTA, CDR2 FQGNSA. The CDR3 covers 15 residues. The CDR3 spells CASTRSGAANYEQYF. In DNA, the CDR3 is TGTGCCAGCACCCGCTCAGGGGCGGCTAATTACGAGCAGTACTTC.

The chain couples TRBV4-2 to TRBJ2-7; 14 bases match TRBD2. CDR3 length: 16 amino acids. V was clipped by 3 bases and J by 2 bases; unmatched bases: 3. Germline CDR1 and CDR2: LGHNA and YNFKEQ. DNA of the CDR3: TGTGCCAGCAGCCATGAGGGACTAGCGGGAGCCTACGAGCAGTACTTC. This sequence encodes CASSHEGLAGAYEQYF.

The gene calls are TRBV21-1 and TRBJ2-7; TRBD2, the D gene given by the table, was not confirmed from the DNA. TRBV21-1 is designated a pseudogene. This CDR3 is built from 16 residues. The CDR3 DNA reads TGTGCCAGCAGCACTTCCCCAGCGGGACGGGGCTACGAGCAGTACTTC. As protein: CASSTSPAGRGYEQYF.

CDR3 in amino acids: CAGQGGDTQYF. The CDR3 nucleotides read TGTGCCGGACAGGGGGGGGATACGCAGTATTTT. The chain recombines TRBV2 with TRBJ2-3; 10 nucleotides line up with TRBD1. Looked up from germline, CDR1 is SNHLY and CDR2 is FYNNEI. This CDR3 has 11 residues. V was clipped by 11 bases and J by 6 bases; unmatched bases: 2.

About this clone: A read error may produce the germline difference seen at one junction end. V gene TRBV7-2 combines with J gene TRBJ2-5, with 7 bases matching TRBD2. In germline, CDR1 is SGHTA, CDR2 FQGNSA. This CDR3 has 9 residues. CDR3 loop: CASSPREDF. The CDR3 DNA sequence: TGTGCCAGCAGCCCTCGGGAGGACTTC.

This rearrangement joins TRBV5-4 to TRBJ1-3; the D gene is possibly TRBD1 (6 bases). The V end lost 4 bases, the J end lost 4 bases, and 15 bases lay between the germline ends. CDR1 is SGHNT and CDR2 is YYREEE in the germline V gene (reference sequence). The CDR3 is 15 amino acids. Written as DNA, the CDR3 is TGTGCCAGCAGCAGAGGGCAGGGGAGAGGAAACACCATATATTTT. Translation: CASSRGQGRGNTIYF.

The chain links TRBV5-1 to TRBJ1-6; D call uncertain. CDR1 and CDR2 from the germline V gene are SGHRS and YFSETQ. The V and J ends lost 1 base and 0 bases respectively, with 5 bases between them. This CDR3 is built from 15 residues. The CDR3 coding sequence is TGCGCCAGCAGCTTGAGTAGCTCCTATAATTCACCCCTCCACTTT. This translates into CASSLSSSYNSPLHF.

V usage is TRBV9 and J usage is TRBJ2-1; 8 bases map to TRBD1. Germline values: CDR1 SGDLS, CDR2 YYNGEE. The CDR3 loop spans 17 amino acids. J was trimmed by 8 bases and V by 3 bases; bases with no gene match: 16. Here the CDR3 reads CASSDTSRTGTADEQFF. In nucleotides, the CDR3 is TGTGCCAGCAGCGATACCTCCCGGACAGGGACAGCGGATGAGCAGTTCTTC.

The chain combines TRBV5-1 with TRBJ2-1; 8 bases are shared with TRBD1. V lost 3 bases and J lost 8; bases outside the gene matches: 16. CDR3 length: 17 residues. Per the germline V gene, CDR1 is SGHRS and CDR2 is YFSETQ. The CDR3 DNA sequence: TGCGCCAGCAGCTACAGACAGGGGAGGTTAACAGGCGATGAGCAGTTCTTC. Protein: CASSYRQGRLTGDEQFF.

This chain links TRBV5-6 with TRBJ1-5; 8 bases are a match to TRBD1. The V segment lost 2 bases and the J segment 5 bases; nucleotides outside the gene matches: 15. This CDR3 has 18 amino acids. CDR1 and CDR2 (germline): SGHDT, YYEEEE. The CDR3 DNA reads as TGTGCCAGCAGCTTTCGGACAGGGCAGGTGGGTCGCCATCAGCCCCAGCATTTT. Residues: CASSFRTGQVGRHQPQHF. Full variable domain (remainder filled in from reference TRBV5-6 and TRBJ1-5): DAGVTQSPTHLIKTRGQQVTLRCSPKSGHDTVSWYQQALGQGPQFIFQYYEEEERQRGNFPDRFSGHQFPNYSSELNVNALLLGDSALYLCASSFRTGQVGRHQPQHFGDGTRLSIL.

The V and J genes are TRBV4-2 and TRBJ2-2; D ambiguous. Germline CDR1 LGHNA, CDR2 YNFKEQ. V lost 4 bases to trimming and J lost 0 bases, with 9 bases between them. The CDR3 covers 15 residues. This CDR3 reads CASSPGTANTGELFF. The CDR3 region has the DNA TGTGCCAGCAGCCCAGGCACCGCGAACACCGGGGAGCTGTTTTTT.

The V and J genes are TRBV27 and TRBJ2-7; D gene ambiguous. Trimming cost V 5 bases and J 3 bases, with 11 bases left between them. The CDR3 loop spans 13 amino acids. Germline CDR1 is MNHEY and CDR2 is SMNVEV (reference sequence). As DNA, the CDR3 is TGTGCCAGCAGTACAGACATACGCTACGAGCAGTACTTC. Residues: CASSTDIRYEQYF.

The rearrangement joins TRBV30 to TRBJ1-2; the D gene is possibly TRBD1 (6 bases). Trimming stripped 7 bases from V and 4 bases from J, with 19 bases between. Germline CDR1 GTSNPN, CDR2 SVGIG (reference sequence). This CDR3 comprises 14 residues. CDR3 sequence: CAFTGQGRGYGYTF. The CDR3 DNA reads TGTGCCTTCACCGGCCAGGGGCGAGGCTATGGCTACACCTTC.

The chain couples TRBV28 to TRBJ2-7; 8 bases line up with TRBD2. Germline V gives CDR1 MDHEN, CDR2 SYDVKM. This CDR3 region has 15 residues. After removal of 3 bases from V and 0 bases from J, the junction contained 4 bases not matched to a gene. The DNA for the CDR3 is TGTGCCAGCAGTTTTGAGCGGGAGAGCTCCTACGAGCAGTACTTC. Its translation is CASSFERESSYEQYF.

The chain employs TRBV5-1 and TRBJ2-1, with 8 positions matching TRBD1. Germline CDR1 reads SGHRS; CDR2 reads YFSETQ. The ends lost 0 bases at V and 13 bases at J; junction bases unmatched: 21. This CDR3 has 18 amino acids. The DNA for the CDR3 is TGCGCCAGCAGCTTGGAGGTAGTGGGCAGGGGGCGCGGGGAGCGTCAGTTCTTC. This gives the protein CASSLEVVGRGRGERQFF.

This chain uses TRBV30 with TRBJ2-7; TRBD1 matches 7 bases. Looked up from germline, CDR1 is GTSNPN and CDR2 is SVGIG (reference sequence). CDR3 length: 13 amino acids. V lost 2 bases to trimming and J lost 5 bases; unmatched junction nucleotides: 6. The CDR3 loop is CAWSPGQADEQYF. CDR3 DNA: TGTGCCTGGAGTCCCGGACAGGCCGACGAGCAGTACTTC.

The rearrangement links TRBV18 to TRBJ2-7; 9 positions match TRBD2. The CDR3 runs 14 residues. V lost 7 bases and J lost 0; bases outside the gene matches: 4. Germline loops: CDR1 KGHSH, CDR2 LQKENI. CDR3 amino acids: CASLREGDSYEQYF. CDR3 coding DNA: TGTGCCAGCTTGCGGGAGGGCGACTCCTACGAGCAGTACTTC.

V and J are TRBV4-3 and TRBJ2-7, with 7 bases lining up with TRBD1. CDR1 is LGHNA, CDR2 YSLEER, per germline. The CDR3 spans 13 residues. Trimming removed 8 bases from V and 2 bases from J; junction bases left unmatched: 6. The CDR3 DNA is TGCGCCAGCGCTCGGGACAGAACCTACGAGCAGTACTTC. Translating it yields CASARDRTYEQYF.

J is TRBJ2-7 and V is TRBV11-2; D might be TRBD2 (5 bases). Per the germline V gene, CDR1 is SGHAT and CDR2 is FQNNGV. This CDR3 region has 13 residues. V gave up 6 bases and J gave up 5 bases, with 14 bases separating them. This CDR3 reads CASSGLPGDEQYF. The DNA of the CDR3 is TGTGCCAGCAGTGGACTCCCCGGGGACGAGCAGTACTTC.